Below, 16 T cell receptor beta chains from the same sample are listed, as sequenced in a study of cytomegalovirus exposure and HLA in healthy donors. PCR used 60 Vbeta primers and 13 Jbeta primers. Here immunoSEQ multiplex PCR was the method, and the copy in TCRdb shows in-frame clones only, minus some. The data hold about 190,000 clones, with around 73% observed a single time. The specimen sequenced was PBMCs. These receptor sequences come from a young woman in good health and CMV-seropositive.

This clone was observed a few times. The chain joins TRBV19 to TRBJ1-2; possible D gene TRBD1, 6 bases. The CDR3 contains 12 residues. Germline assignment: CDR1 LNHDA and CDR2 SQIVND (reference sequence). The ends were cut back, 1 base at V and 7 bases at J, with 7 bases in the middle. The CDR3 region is CASSIGGGGYTF. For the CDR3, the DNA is TGTGCCAGTAGTATAGGAGGGGGTGGCTACACCTTC.

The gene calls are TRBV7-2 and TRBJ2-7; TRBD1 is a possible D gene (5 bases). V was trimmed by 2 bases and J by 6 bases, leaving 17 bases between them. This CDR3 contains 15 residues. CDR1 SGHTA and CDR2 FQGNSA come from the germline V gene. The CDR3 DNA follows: TGTGCCAGCAGCTTACGTTGGCAGGGTAACGGCGAGCAGTACTTC. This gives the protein CASSLRWQGNGEQYF.

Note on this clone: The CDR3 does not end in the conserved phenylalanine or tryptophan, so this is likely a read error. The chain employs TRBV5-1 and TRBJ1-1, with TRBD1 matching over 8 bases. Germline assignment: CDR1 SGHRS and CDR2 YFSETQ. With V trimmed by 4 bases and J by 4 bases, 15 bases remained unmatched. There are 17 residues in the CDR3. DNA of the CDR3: TGCGCCAGCAGCCTCGGGACAGGCACTTGGGTGACCACTGAAGCTTTCTCT. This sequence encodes CASSLGTGTWVTTEAFS.

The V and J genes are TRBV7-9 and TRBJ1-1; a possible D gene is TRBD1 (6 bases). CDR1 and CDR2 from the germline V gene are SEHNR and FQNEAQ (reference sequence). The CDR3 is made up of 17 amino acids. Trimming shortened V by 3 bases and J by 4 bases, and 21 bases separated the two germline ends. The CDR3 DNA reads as TGTGCCAGCAGCTTTACTTATGGTAGGGGGACGAGCACTGAAGCTTTCTTT. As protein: CASSFTYGRGTSTEAFF. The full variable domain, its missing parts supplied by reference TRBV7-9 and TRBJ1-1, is DTGVSQNPRHKITKRGQNVTFRCDPISEHNRLYWYRQTLGQGPEFLTYFQNEAQLEKSRLLSDRFSAERPKGSFSTLEIQRTEQGDSAMYLCASSFTYGRGTSTEAFFGQGTRLTVV.

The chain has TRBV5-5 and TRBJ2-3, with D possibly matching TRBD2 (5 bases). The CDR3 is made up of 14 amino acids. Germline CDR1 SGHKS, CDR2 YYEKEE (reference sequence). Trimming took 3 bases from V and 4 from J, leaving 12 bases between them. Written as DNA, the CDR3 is TGTGCCAGCAGCTCAGGCAGCGGTCCAGATACGCAGTATTTT. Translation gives CASSSGSGPDTQYF.

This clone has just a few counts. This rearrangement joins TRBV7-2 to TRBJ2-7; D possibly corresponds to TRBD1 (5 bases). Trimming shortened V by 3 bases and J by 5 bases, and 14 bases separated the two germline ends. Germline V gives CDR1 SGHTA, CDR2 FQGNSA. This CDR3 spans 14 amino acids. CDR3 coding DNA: TGTGCCAGCAGCTTTGAAGGGGCGAGGAACGAGCAGTACTTC. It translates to CASSFEGARNEQYF. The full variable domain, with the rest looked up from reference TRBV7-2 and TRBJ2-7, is GAGVSQSPSNKVTEKGKDVELRCDPISGHTALYWYRQSLGQGLEFLIYFQGNSAPDKSGLPSDRFSAERTGGSVSTLTIQRTQQEDSAVYLCASSFEGARNEQYFGPGTRLTVT.

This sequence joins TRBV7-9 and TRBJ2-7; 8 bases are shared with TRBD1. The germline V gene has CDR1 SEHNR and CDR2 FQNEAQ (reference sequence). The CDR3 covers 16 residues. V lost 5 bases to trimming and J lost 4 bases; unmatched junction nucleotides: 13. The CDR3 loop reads CASSGGAGTGAYEQYF. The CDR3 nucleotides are TGTGCCAGCAGCGGAGGGGCTGGGACAGGCGCTTACGAGCAGTACTTC.

The CDR3: CASRGTVPGYNEQFF. CDR3 coding DNA: TGTGCCAGCCGGGGGACGGTCCCGGGGTACAATGAGCAGTTCTTC. The rearrangement links TRBV19 to TRBJ2-1, with a weak D call TRBD2 (6 bases). There are 15 residues in the CDR3. Deletions cut 9 bases from V and 4 bases from J, with 19 bases between. CDR1 and CDR2 (germline): LNHDA, SQIVND (reference sequence).

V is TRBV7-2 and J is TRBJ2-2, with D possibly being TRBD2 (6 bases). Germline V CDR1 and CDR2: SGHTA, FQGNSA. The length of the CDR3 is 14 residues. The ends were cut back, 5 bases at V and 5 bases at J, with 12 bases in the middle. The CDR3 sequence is CASSVFRGTGELFF. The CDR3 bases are TGTGCCAGCAGCGTATTCCGGGGGACCGGGGAGCTGTTTTTT.

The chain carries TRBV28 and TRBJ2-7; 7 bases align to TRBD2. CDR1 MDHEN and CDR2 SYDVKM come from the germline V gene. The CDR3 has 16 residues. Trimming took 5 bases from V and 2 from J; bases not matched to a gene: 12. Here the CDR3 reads CASSTRASGAPYEQYF. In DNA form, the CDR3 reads TGTGCCAGCAGTACCCGAGCTAGCGGTGCGCCCTACGAGCAGTACTTC.

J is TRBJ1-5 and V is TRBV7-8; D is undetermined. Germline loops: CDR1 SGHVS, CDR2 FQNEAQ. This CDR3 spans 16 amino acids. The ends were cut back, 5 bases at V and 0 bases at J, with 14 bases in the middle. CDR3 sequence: CASSLPPWASNQPQHF. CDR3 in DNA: TGTGCCAGCAGCCTCCCACCTTGGGCTAGCAATCAGCCCCAGCATTTT.

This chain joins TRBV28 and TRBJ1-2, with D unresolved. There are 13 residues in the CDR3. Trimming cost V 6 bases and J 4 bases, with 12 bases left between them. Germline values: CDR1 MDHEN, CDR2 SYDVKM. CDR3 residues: CASSLGRVYGYTF. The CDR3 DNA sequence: TGTGCCAGCAGCCTAGGGAGAGTCTATGGCTACACCTTC.

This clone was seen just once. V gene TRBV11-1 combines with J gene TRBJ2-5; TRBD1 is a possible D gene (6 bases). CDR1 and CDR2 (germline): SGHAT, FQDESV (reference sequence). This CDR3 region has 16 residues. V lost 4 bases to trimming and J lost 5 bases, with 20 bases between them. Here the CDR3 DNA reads TGTGCCAGCAGCTCATACCGGGACATCGTCTCCGAGACCCAGTACTTC. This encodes CASSSYRDIVSETQYF.

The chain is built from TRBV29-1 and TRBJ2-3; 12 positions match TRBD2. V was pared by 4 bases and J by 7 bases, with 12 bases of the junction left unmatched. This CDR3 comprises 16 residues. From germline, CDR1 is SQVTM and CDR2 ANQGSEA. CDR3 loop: CSVGLRLAGGPNTQYF. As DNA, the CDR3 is TGCAGCGTTGGCTTAAGGCTAGCGGGAGGGCCTAATACGCAGTATTTT.

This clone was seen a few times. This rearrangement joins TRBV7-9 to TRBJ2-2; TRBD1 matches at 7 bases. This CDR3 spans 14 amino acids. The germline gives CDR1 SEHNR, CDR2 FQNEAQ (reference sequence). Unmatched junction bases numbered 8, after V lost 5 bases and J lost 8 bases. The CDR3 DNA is TGTGCCAGCAGCCTCACAGGGGCCGGGGGGGAGCTGTTTTTT. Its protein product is CASSLTGAGGELFF.

CDR3 protein: CASSYSAGVHGYTF. The CDR3 coding sequence is TGTGCCAGCAGTTACTCGGCAGGGGTACATGGCTACACCTTC. The rearrangement uses TRBV6-6 and TRBJ1-2, with a possible D match to TRBD1 (6 bases). Germline CDR1 reads MNHNY; CDR2 reads SVGAGI (reference sequence). Trimming left V 0 bases short and J 6 bases short, with 11 bases between. This CDR3 has 14 residues.